One sample yielded the 21 T cell receptor beta chains listed below, sequenced in a study of shared clonotypes between healthy human individuals. The data were produced by immunoSEQ multiplex PCR, yet TCRdb's version contains in-frame clones alone and is incomplete. The sample has approximately 2.1 million clones; approximately 95% are singletons. Sequencing was carried out using naive CD4+ T cells from PBMCs. The sample's subset: CD45RA+ positively selected. Source of these receptors: a young man in good health. Some clones in this sample may be carry-over from other donors' samples.

The V and J genes are TRBV5-6 and TRBJ2-3, with 15 bases aligning to TRBD2. This CDR3 region has 16 residues. The ends lost 1 base at V and 5 bases at J; junction bases unmatched: 2. Germline V gene sequence: CDR1 SGHDT, CDR2 YYEEEE. The CDR3 DNA reads as TGTGCCAGCAGCTTGCGGGGACTAGCGGGAGGAGATACGCAGTATTTT. Protein: CASSLRGLAGGDTQYF.

This sequence joins TRBV9 and TRBJ1-1, with a tentative D call TRBD1 (5 bases). The V end lost 2 bases, the J end lost 1 base, and 12 bases lay between the germline ends. Germline loops: CDR1 SGDLS, CDR2 YYNGEE. The CDR3 runs 15 residues. CDR3 sequence reads: CASSVLGASNTEAFF. Written as DNA, the CDR3 is TGTGCCAGCAGCGTGCTTGGGGCATCGAACACTGAAGCTTTCTTT.

The rearrangement links TRBV29-1 to TRBJ2-3; no definite D call. The CDR3 has 13 amino acids. Trimming shortened V by 8 bases and J by 1 base, and 13 bases separated the two germline ends. Germline loops: CDR1 SQVTM, CDR2 ANQGSEA. The CDR3 spells CSNRGRGTDTQYF. The CDR3 bases are TGCAGCAACCGAGGCAGAGGCACAGATACGCAGTATTTT.

The chain has TRBV6-6 and TRBJ2-7; 7 nucleotides match TRBD2. This CDR3 spans 15 amino acids. Germline CDR1 reads MNHNY; CDR2 reads SVGAGI (reference sequence). V shed 2 bases, J shed 1 base, and the junction held 5 bases outside the gene matches. The CDR3 spells CASSYGSRGSYEQYF. The CDR3 nucleotides read TGTGCCAGCAGTTACGGCTCGCGGGGGTCCTACGAGCAGTACTTC.

The chain employs TRBV5-4 and TRBJ2-3; TRBD2 is a possible D gene (6 bases). The germline V gene encodes CDR1 SGHNT and CDR2 YYREEE (reference sequence). CDR3 length: 16 amino acids. Trimming left V 6 bases short and J 0 bases short, with 17 bases between. The CDR3 DNA reads as TGTGCCAGCACGACTGGGGGGAAGGGAAGCACAGATACGCAGTATTTT. Its translation is CASTTGGKGSTDTQYF.

This rearrangement joins TRBV6-1 to TRBJ2-1; the match to TRBD1 covers 8 bases. J lost 0 bases, V lost 4 bases, and 5 bases had no gene match. The CDR3 spans 16 residues. Germline assignment: CDR1 MNHNS and CDR2 SASEGT. Here the CDR3 DNA reads TGTGCCAGCAGTGGACGGACAGGGAGCTCCTACAATGAGCAGTTCTTC. The encoded protein is CASSGRTGSSYNEQFF.

The rearrangement joins TRBV19 to TRBJ2-7, with 8 bases matching TRBD2. V lost 5 bases and J lost 0; bases outside the gene matches: 6. This CDR3 has 15 amino acids. CDR1 LNHDA and CDR2 SQIVND come from the germline V gene (reference sequence). CDR3 in DNA: TGTGCCAGTAGTGACCTAGCGGGTACCTCCTACGAGCAGTACTTC. It specifies CASSDLAGTSYEQYF.

V usage is TRBV15 and J usage is TRBJ2-4, with 7 bases that match TRBD1. The V segment lost 2 bases and the J segment 0 bases; nucleotides outside the gene matches: 4. Germline V CDR1 and CDR2: LNHNV, YYDKDF (reference sequence). The CDR3 length is 16 residues. CDR3: CATSRQQGLAKNIQYF. The CDR3 nucleotides read TGTGCCACCAGCAGACAACAGGGGCTAGCCAAAAACATTCAGTACTTC.

The chain employs TRBV28 and TRBJ2-7; 12 bases fit TRBD2. Germline-derived CDR1 and CDR2 are MDHEN and SYDVKM. V was pared by 5 bases and J by 3 bases, with 5 bases of the junction left unmatched. The CDR3 length is 15 residues. CDR3: CASSRASGRVYEQYF. The CDR3 nucleotides are TGTGCCAGCAGTAGGGCTAGCGGGAGGGTCTACGAGCAGTACTTC.

The chain combines TRBV28 with TRBJ2-7, with 7 bases fitting TRBD1. V lost 4 bases to trimming and J lost 5 bases; unmatched junction nucleotides: 2. This CDR3 is 12 amino acids long. The germline gives CDR1 MDHEN, CDR2 SYDVKM. Here the CDR3 reads CASSSTGNEQYF. As DNA, the CDR3 is TGTGCCAGCAGTTCGACAGGGAACGAGCAGTACTTC.

CDR3 in DNA: TGTGCCAGCTCACTCGCTGGGGCAGCATCCTCAGATACGCAGTATTTT. Its translation: CASSLAGAASSDTQYF. The J gene is TRBJ2-3, the V gene TRBV18, with TRBD1 as a possible D gene (5 bases). Deletions cut 4 bases from V and 4 bases from J, with 18 bases between. From germline, CDR1 is KGHSH and CDR2 LQKENI. The CDR3 has 16 amino acids.

The genes are TRBV5-4 and TRBJ1-5; no clear D. CDR3 size: 12 residues. The germline CDR1 and CDR2 sequences are SGHNT and YYREEE (reference sequence). Trimming stripped 10 bases from V and 4 bases from J, with 12 bases between. The CDR3 sequence is CAGHTENQPQHF. The CDR3 DNA follows: TGTGCCGGCCATACAGAGAATCAGCCCCAGCATTTT.

The V and J genes are TRBV5-1 and TRBJ1-4, with 10 bases lining up with TRBD1. This CDR3 comprises 15 residues. Germline CDR1 reads SGHRS; CDR2 reads YFSETQ. J gave up 7 bases and V 4 bases, and 7 bases lay outside the gene matches. The CDR3 sequence is CASSETGGASEKLFF. The CDR3 DNA is TGCGCCAGCAGCGAGACAGGGGGCGCGAGTGAAAAACTGTTTTTT.

The chain uses TRBV21-1 and TRBJ2-4. TRBV21-1 is labeled a pseudogene. The CDR3 consists of 16 residues. CDR3 nucleotide sequence: TGTGCCAGCATTCGGTCAAGGGCTTCCCAGAAAAACATTCAGTACTTC. Its translation: CASIRSRASQKNIQYF.

The genes are TRBV2 and TRBJ2-5; no reliable D call. V lost 6 bases and J 1 base, leaving 3 bases between the germline ends. This CDR3 contains 11 residues. In germline, CDR1 is SNHLY, CDR2 FYNNEI. DNA of the CDR3: TGTGCCAGCAGGGCCCAAGAGACCCAGTACTTC. Protein: CASRAQETQYF. The full variable domain, completed using reference TRBV2 and TRBJ2-5, is EPEVTQTPSHQVTQMGQEVILRCVPISNHLYFYWYRQILGQKVEFLVSFYNNEISEKSEIFDDQFSVERPDGSNFTLKIRSTKLEDSAMYFCASRAQETQYFGPGTRLLVL.

The CDR3 DNA is TGTGCCAGCGGGGGGACCTCTGGGGCCAACGTCCTGACTTTC. This encodes CASGGTSGANVLTF. This chain uses TRBV6-1 with TRBJ2-6, with D possibly TRBD2 on 6 matching bases. With 8 bases removed from V and 0 bases from J, the gap between germline ends came to 8 bases. The CDR3 consists of 14 residues. CDR1 and CDR2 from the germline V gene are MNHNS and SASEGT.

The CDR3 nucleotides read TGTGCCAGCTCACCCCAGGGAGTCAGGGACGAGCAGTACTTC. Its protein product is CASSPQGVRDEQYF. The chain is built from TRBV18 and TRBJ2-7; either TRBD1 or TRBD2 may supply D (5 bases each). This CDR3 region has 14 residues. Germline values: CDR1 KGHSH, CDR2 LQKENI. Trimming stripped 3 bases from V and 5 bases from J, with 14 bases between.

This clone showed up just a few times. The chain recombines TRBV6-6 with TRBJ1-5, with D possibly being TRBD1 (6 bases). Looked up from germline, CDR1 is MNHNY and CDR2 is SVGAGI (reference sequence). Trimming took off 6 bases at V and 2 bases at J, with 11 bases between the two ends. This CDR3 region has 14 residues. The CDR3: CASRRDIRNQPQHF. The CDR3 nucleotides read TGTGCCAGCAGGAGGGACATCCGCAATCAGCCCCAGCATTTT.

The rearrangement joins TRBV2 to TRBJ1-6; no clear D gene. Germline CDR1 and CDR2: SNHLY and FYNNEI. Trimming cost V 5 bases and J 7 bases, with 6 bases left between them. The CDR3 length is 12 residues. CDR3 protein: CASSYRNSPLHF. The CDR3 region has the DNA TGTGCCAGCAGTTACAGAAATTCACCCCTCCACTTT.

The J gene is TRBJ1-5, the V gene TRBV7-2; maybe TRBD1 (6 bases). Germline lookup yields CDR1 SGHTA and CDR2 FQGNSA. The CDR3 is 15 residues long. Trimming removed 1 base at V and 5 bases at J, with 12 bases between. CDR3 sequence: CASSLETGQYQPQHF. In DNA form, the CDR3 reads TGTGCCAGCAGCTTAGAGACAGGCCAATATCAGCCCCAGCATTTT.

The CDR3 nucleotides read TGTGCCATCAGTGACTTCTGGCTGCGAAAAAACACTGAAGCTTTCTTT. The encoded protein is CAISDFWLRKNTEAFF. The rearrangement links TRBV10-3 to TRBJ1-1; D is unresolved. V lost 3 bases, J lost 2 bases, and 16 bases lay in between. Germline-derived CDR1 and CDR2 are ENHRY and SYGVKD. This CDR3 spans 16 amino acids.